What follows are 8 T cell receptor beta chains derived from one specimen sequenced in a study of tumor-infiltrating lymphocytes in primary liver carcinoma. A constant-region primer served to make TCR beta cDNA from approximately 490 ng total RNA. Three rounds of nested multiplex PCR with slightly modified ARM-PCR produced TCR beta libraries. A C-beta reverse primer was combined with TRBV1-TRBV30 forward primers in the first two PCR rounds, and each round had about 10 cycles. MiXCR was run by TCRdb on the multiplex PCR reads, yielding one entry per CDR3 protein. The data show roughly 22,000 distinct CDR3 sequences, around 82% seen once. The source material, about 20-30 mg of unsorted bulk tissue, was used to co-extract RNA and DNA. Sample: liver tumor tissue from sampling region 2. Described subset: tumor region T2, inferior pole. The receptor source for this set is a woman between 25 and 40 years old with primary liver carcinoma and hepatitis B virus infection.

Concerning this clonotype: This may come from a read error, since a much larger clone is one base off. This is likely a read error, given that the CDR3 carries no conserved phenylalanine or tryptophan at its end. The J gene is TRBJ1-1, the V gene TRBV7-2; D perhaps matches TRBD1 (5 bases). The length of the CDR3 is 12 residues. Per the germline V gene, CDR1 is SGHTA and CDR2 is FQGNSA. The V end was cut by 5 bases, the J end by 10 bases, with 14 bases between. The CDR3 region has the DNA TGTGCCAGCAGCCAGACCGGGACGAGAGCTTTCTCT. It codes for CASSQTGTRAFS.

In the case of this clonotype: A much larger clone is a single base away; this may be a read error. The chain combines TRBV11-3 with TRBJ2-7; D tentatively reads TRBD1 or TRBD2 (5 bases each). This CDR3 has 15 amino acids. Looked up from germline, CDR1 is SGHNT and CDR2 is YENEEA. V lost 4 bases and J lost 2, with 15 bases in between. CDR3 sequence reads: CASSWGIGPAYEQYF. Here the CDR3 DNA reads TGTGCCAGCAGCTGGGGGATAGGTCCTGCCTACGAGCAGTACTTC.

The genes are TRBV5-1 and TRBJ1-2, with 9 bases matching TRBD1. Germline V gene data show CDR1 as SGHRS and CDR2 as YFSETQ. This CDR3 contains 13 residues. Germline trimming cut 5 bases from V and 7 bases from J; bases unmatched to any gene: 6. The CDR3 loop is CASRPDRGSGYTF. The CDR3 DNA reads TGCGCCAGCAGACCTGACAGGGGGAGTGGCTACACCTTC. The complete variable domain, with remaining parts taken from reference TRBV5-1 and TRBJ1-2, reads KAGVTQTPRYLIKTRGQQVTLSCSPISGHRSVSWYQQTPGQGLQFLFEYFSETQRNKGNFPGRFSGRQFSNSRSEMNVSTLELGDSALYLCASRPDRGSGYTFGSGTRLTVV.

This clonotype has only one observation. This is likely a read error, given that the CDR3 carries no conserved phenylalanine or tryptophan at its end. The chain uses TRBV12-3 or TRBV12-4 and TRBJ2-3; D call uncertain. The CDR3 consists of 13 residues. In DNA form, the CDR3 reads TGTGCGAGCAGTTATCAGTACATAGATACGCAGTATTCT. This encodes CASSYQYIDTQYS.

To note about this clonotype: The junction departs from germline at one end; a sequencing error may be responsible. The V and J genes are TRBV7-9 and TRBJ2-5; no clear D gene. CDR3 length: 15 residues. Germline-derived CDR1 and CDR2 are SEHNR and FQNEAQ (reference sequence). Here the CDR3 DNA reads TGTGCCAGCATCTTAGTCGGGCACTTTCAAGAGACCCAGTGCTTC. Its protein product is CASILVGHFQETQCF.

A note on this clonotype: Likely a read error: the CDR3 ends without its conserved phenylalanine or tryptophan. The V call is TRBV7-9, the J call TRBJ1-1, with D unresolved. The CDR3 totals 12 residues. CDR1 and CDR2 (germline): SEHNR, FQNEAQ (reference sequence). CDR3 residues: CTSGTSNSEAFL. The CDR3, as DNA: TGTACCAGCGGTACTTCAAACTCTGAAGCTTTCCTT.

Concerning this clonotype itself: Since the CDR3 does not end with the conserved phenylalanine or tryptophan, this likely comes from a read error. This chain links TRBV5-6 with TRBJ2-7; D unclear. CDR3 size: 12 residues. V shed 1 base and J shed 5 bases, with 7 bases lying between them. Germline V gene lookup returns CDR1 SGHDT and CDR2 YYEEEE. CDR3: CASSLRSNEQYL. For the CDR3, the DNA is TGTGCCAGCAGCTTGAGGAGTAACGAGCAGTACTTA.

Of note for this clonotype: A much larger clone lies one base from this, so it may be a read error. CDR3 DNA: TGTGTCAGTAGCGCGGGTGATAGGGCTCAAGGCTACACCTTC. It yields the protein CVSSAGDRAQGYTF. This chain links TRBV19 with TRBJ1-2; no clear D gene. CDR3 length: 14 amino acids. Germline values: CDR1 LNHDA, CDR2 SQIVND (reference sequence).